What follows are 25 T cell receptor beta chains derived from one specimen sequenced in a study of T cell responses to AZD1222 COVID-19 vaccine. Here immunoSEQ multiplex PCR was the method, and the copy in TCRdb shows in-frame clones only, minus some. The sample lists roughly 120,000 clones; approximately 86% were seen once. The starting material was peripheral blood, obtained on day 0 of AZD1222 vaccination. The receptor set was obtained from an adult in good health.

The chain joins TRBV7-2 to TRBJ2-3, with 14 bases matching TRBD2. The CDR3 has 17 residues. Germline V gene sequence: CDR1 SGHTA, CDR2 FQGNSA. The junction had 5 bases not matched to a gene; V was cut back by 5 bases and J by 1 base. CDR3 sequence: CASSHGGLAGGTDTQYF. In DNA form, the CDR3 reads TGTGCCAGCAGCCACGGGGGACTAGCGGGGGGCACAGATACGCAGTATTTT.

CDR3 coding DNA: TGCAGTGCTACCAGCCAAGAGACCCAGTACTTC. It specifies CSATSQETQYF. V is TRBV20-1 and J is TRBJ2-5; D unresolved. This CDR3 has 11 amino acids. Trimming stripped 4 bases from V and 1 base from J, with 4 bases between. Germline assignment: CDR1 DFQATT and CDR2 SNEGSKA (reference sequence).

The rearrangement uses TRBV11-2 and TRBJ1-2; a weak D match, TRBD1 (5 bases). The CDR3 spans 14 residues. Trimming pared 0 bases from V and 8 bases from J, leaving 13 bases between. CDR1 SGHAT and CDR2 FQNNGV come from the germline V gene. Here the CDR3 reads CASSLEKLPGGYTF. CDR3 in DNA: TGTGCCAGCAGCTTAGAGAAGCTCCCAGGGGGCTACACCTTC.

This chain connects TRBV3-1 (or the pseudogene TRBV3-2) to TRBJ2-1; D possibly matches TRBD1 or TRBD2 (6 bases each). Germline-derived CDR1 and CDR2 are LGHDT and YNNKEL (reference sequence). The CDR3 is 17 residues long. Between the trimmed V and J ends, which lost 4 bases and 3 bases, there was a span of 19 bases. CDR3 nucleotide sequence: TGTGCCAGCAGCCTGGAGGGGGACTCCAATCGCTACAATGAGCAGTTCTTC. It is translated as CASSLEGDSNRYNEQFF.

The V gene is TRBV10-3, the J gene TRBJ1-1, with D possibly TRBD1 on 6 matching bases. The CDR3 has 13 residues. V was pared by 6 bases and J by 1 base, with 9 bases between. Germline lookup yields CDR1 ENHRY and CDR2 SYGVKD. The CDR3, as DNA: TGTGCCATCAGACTACAGGGGAACACTGAAGCTTTCTTT. Residues: CAIRLQGNTEAFF.

With respect to this clone: This CDR3 is also generated by other DNA sequences in the sample. The V gene is TRBV27, the J gene TRBJ2-2, with 7 bases aligning to TRBD2. Looked up from germline, CDR1 is MNHEY and CDR2 is SMNVEV (reference sequence). V was clipped by 2 bases and J by 0 bases; unmatched bases: 3. This CDR3 is built from 16 residues. CDR3 nucleotide sequence: TGTGCCAGCAGTTTACCTAGCGGTACGAACACCGGGGAGCTGTTTTTT. Encoded protein: CASSLPSGTNTGELFF.

The CDR3 region is CASRSRDTEAFF. The CDR3 nucleotides read TGTGCCAGCAGGTCGCGGGACACTGAAGCTTTCTTT. The V gene is TRBV6-5, the J gene TRBJ1-1; D is unclear. V lost 6 bases and J lost 3, with 8 bases in between. Germline CDR1 reads MNHEY; CDR2 reads SVGAGI. This CDR3 is built from 12 residues.

The rearrangement uses TRBV27 and TRBJ1-6, with 8 bases matching TRBD1. The CDR3 extends over 14 amino acids. Germline V gene lookup returns CDR1 MNHEY and CDR2 SMNVEV (reference sequence). The junction had 1 base not matched to a gene; V was cut back by 1 base and J by 8 bases. The CDR3 here is CASSLLQGDSPLHF. The CDR3 DNA reads as TGTGCCAGCAGTTTATTACAGGGGGATTCACCCCTCCACTTT.

The chain employs TRBV18 and TRBJ1-1; the match to TRBD1 covers 7 bases. This CDR3 comprises 17 residues. CDR1 and CDR2 from the germline V gene are KGHSH and LQKENI. After removal of 6 bases from V and 1 base from J, the junction contained 14 bases not matched to a gene. This CDR3 is CASSPMGQTDKNTEAFF. For the CDR3, the DNA is TGTGCCAGCTCCCCCATGGGACAGACCGATAAGAACACTGAAGCTTTCTTT.

The rearrangement uses TRBV5-1 and TRBJ2-7; 10 nucleotides agree with TRBD1. Germline V gene data show CDR1 as SGHRS and CDR2 as YFSETQ. The V gene end was trimmed by 0 bases and the J gene end by 9 bases; junction bases not matched to a gene: 9. This CDR3 spans 15 amino acids. The CDR3 bases are TGCGCCAGCAGCTTGGCCGGGACAGGGGTCGAGGGGCAGTACTTC. Protein product: CASSLAGTGVEGQYF.

This clone came up a few times. The rearrangement links TRBV11-2 to TRBJ1-1, with D possibly TRBD1 on 6 matching bases. CDR1 is SGHAT and CDR2 is FQNNGV in the germline V gene. There are 16 residues in the CDR3. With 5 bases removed from V and 0 bases from J, the gap between germline ends came to 16 bases. The CDR3 sequence is CASSPTGGRMNTEAFF. The CDR3, as DNA: TGTGCCAGCAGCCCGACTGGGGGGCGAATGAACACTGAAGCTTTCTTT.

The V gene is TRBV30, the J gene TRBJ1-1; D possibly corresponds to TRBD1 (6 bases). The ends were cut back, 2 bases at V and 7 bases at J, with 8 bases in the middle. The CDR3 covers 11 residues. CDR1 is GTSNPN and CDR2 is SVGIG in the germline V gene (reference sequence). The CDR3 loop is CAWSLDSEAFF. Here the CDR3 DNA reads TGTGCCTGGAGTCTGGACAGTGAAGCTTTCTTT.

In this sample, this clone turned up once. The chain is built from TRBV27 and TRBJ1-1; no reliable D call. CDR1 is MNHEY and CDR2 is SMNVEV in the germline V gene (reference sequence). The CDR3 has 15 amino acids. Trimming removed 0 bases at V and 2 bases at J, with 10 bases between. The DNA for the CDR3 is TGTGCCAGCAGTTTATCCGCGGCCCCAAACACTGAAGCTTTCTTT. As protein: CASSLSAAPNTEAFF.

The rearrangement links TRBV6-5 to TRBJ1-2; 7 bases agree with TRBD1. The CDR3 is 14 residues long. The germline V gene has CDR1 MNHEY and CDR2 SVGAGI. The V gene end was trimmed by 8 bases and the J gene end by 6 bases; junction bases not matched to a gene: 12. The CDR3 DNA reads as TGTGCCAGCCCCGACAGGGTAGATCGAGATGGCTACACCTTC. Its translation is CASPDRVDRDGYTF.

The rearrangement uses TRBV30 and TRBJ1-2; D may be TRBD1 (6 bases). The CDR3 is 15 residues long. V was cut by 4 bases and J by 4 bases, with 19 bases left in between. Germline V gene lookup returns CDR1 GTSNPN and CDR2 SVGIG (reference sequence). The CDR3 region has the DNA TGTGCCTGGACCCAAGGGGGGGGCCTCGGCTATGGCTACACCTTC. Amino acids: CAWTQGGGLGYGYTF.

The J gene is TRBJ1-1, the V gene TRBV19, with 7 bases fitting TRBD1. After removal of 5 bases from V and 2 bases from J, the junction contained 11 bases not matched to a gene. This CDR3 comprises 16 residues. Germline V CDR1 and CDR2: LNHDA, SQIVND (reference sequence). Here the CDR3 reads CASSYRGGNRNTEAFF. In nucleotides, the CDR3 is TGTGCCAGTAGTTACAGGGGAGGGAACCGAAACACTGAAGCTTTCTTT.

The chain recombines TRBV6-5 with TRBJ1-5; the match to TRBD1 covers 8 bases. The J segment lost 6 bases and the V segment lost 5 bases, leaving 6 bases of the junction unmatched. In germline, CDR1 is MNHEY, CDR2 SVGAGI. This CDR3 has 14 amino acids. CDR3 sequence (DNA): TGTGCCAGCAGTACCGACAGGGGTGGTCAGCCCCAGCATTTT. It codes for CASSTDRGGQPQHF.

The chain joins TRBV6-1 to TRBJ1-2, with no clear D. CDR1 and CDR2 (germline): MNHNS, SASEGT. This CDR3 has 14 residues. V was trimmed by 0 bases and J by 7 bases, leaving 12 bases between them. CDR3 nucleotides: TGTGCCAGCAGTGAAGCAGTCCGGACGGCTGGCTACACCTTC. Residues: CASSEAVRTAGYTF.

V and J are TRBV19 and TRBJ2-5; 8 nucleotides align to TRBD1. This CDR3 spans 15 amino acids. Germline-derived CDR1 and CDR2 are LNHDA and SQIVND (reference sequence). V lost 4 bases, J lost 5 bases, and 9 bases stayed unmatched. Here the CDR3 reads CASSTRQGLGETQYF. The CDR3 region has the DNA TGTGCCAGTAGTACCCGACAGGGGCTGGGGGAGACCCAGTACTTC.

The chain employs TRBV4-1 and TRBJ2-7, with D hard to call. V lost 1 base, J lost 2 bases, and 12 bases lay in between. The CDR3 has 15 residues. The germline gives CDR1 MGHRA, CDR2 YSYEKL. The CDR3, as DNA: TGCGCCAGCAGCCAAGTTAGTCCGGGCCCCTACGAGCAGTACTTC. Translated: CASSQVSPGPYEQYF.

The rearrangement uses TRBV3-1 (or the pseudogene TRBV3-2) and TRBJ2-5; TRBD2 might be the D (6 bases). The CDR3 runs to 16 residues. CDR1 LGHDT and CDR2 YNNKEL come from the germline V gene (reference sequence). V shed 1 base and J shed 4 bases, with 16 bases lying between them. CDR3 nucleotide sequence: TGTGCCAGCAGCCAAGTACGGACTATCTATCTAGAGACCCAGTACTTC. It encodes CASSQVRTIYLETQYF.

The rearrangement joins TRBV5-5 to TRBJ2-7; D could derive from TRBD1 or TRBD2 (5 bases each). The V end was cut by 4 bases, the J end by 9 bases, with 26 bases between. The CDR3 extends over 16 amino acids. Germline lookup yields CDR1 SGHKS and CDR2 YYEKEE (reference sequence). CDR3 protein: CASSKEPRVVAYVQYF. CDR3 DNA: TGTGCCAGCAGCAAAGAGCCCAGGGTAGTAGCGTATGTGCAGTACTTC.

The V and J genes are TRBV10-3 and TRBJ1-5, with 10 positions matching TRBD1. This CDR3 spans 15 amino acids. Germline V gene data show CDR1 as ENHRY and CDR2 as SYGVKD. Trimming at V came to 3 bases and at J to 5 bases, leaving 4 bases not matched to a gene. The CDR3, as DNA: TGTGCCATCAGTGACGGGGACAGGGGACATCAGCCCCAGCATTTT. As protein: CAISDGDRGHQPQHF.

This chain uses TRBV15 with TRBJ1-3; the D gene is possibly TRBD1 (6 bases). CDR3 size: 17 residues. Germline values: CDR1 LNHNV, CDR2 YYDKDF (reference sequence). V was cut by 4 bases and J by 0 bases, with 16 bases left in between. CDR3 coding DNA: TGTGCCACCAGCAACCGCCGACAGGTCACCTCTGGAAACACCATATATTTT. Its translation is CATSNRRQVTSGNTIYF.

V is TRBV7-9 and J is TRBJ2-5; the match to TRBD2 covers 13 bases. This CDR3 has 17 residues. Trimming took 5 bases from V and 4 from J; bases not matched to a gene: 10. The germline V gene has CDR1 SEHNR and CDR2 FQNEAQ (reference sequence). DNA of the CDR3: TGTGCCAGCAGCCCCGGACTAGCGGGGGCCAGGGCAGAGACCCAGTACTTC. Translation gives CASSPGLAGARAETQYF.